The sequence of this T cell receptor beta chain was determined in a study of regulatory T cells in long-lasting Graves disease. Time point of the sample: newly diagnosed GD, antithyroid drugs for less than 3 months. RNA from PBMCs was the source of the TCR library. EDTA tubes received approximately 8.4 milliliters of collected peripheral blood. Whole-study results and caveats: Preferential use of TRBV28, TRBJ1-2 and TRBJ2-5 was seen in persistent disease. It is possible that accuracy was reduced by the small size of the sample.

Note on this clonotype: The antigen is undetermined.

Trimming took 6 bases from V and 0 from J, leaving 21 bases between them. The CDR3 length is 16 residues. The germline gives CDR1 DFQATT, CDR2 SNEGSKA (reference sequence). Construction of TCR beta libraries relied on iRepertoire HTBI primers and on Arm-PCR targeting CDR3 regions. A single record per CDR3 protein comes from TCRdb applying MiXCR to the multiplex PCR reads. The table includes 400,000 to 550,000 distinct CDR3 sequences, 16% detected once. These data were also filed under a second study, of T cells in Graves' hyperthyroidism and ophthalmopathy.

The chain has TRBV20-1 and TRBJ2-7; possibly TRBD2 for D (6 bases). Sequenced material: peripheral blood mononuclear cells (PBMCs), taken at new diagnosis, from a patient treated with antithyroid drugs. The sequence was obtained from a woman aged 18-29 years with Graves disease. The DNA of the CDR3 is TGCAGTGCCCCCGGCTCGGCGGGATTAAGCTCCTACGAGCAGTACTTC. Protein: CSAPGSAGLSSYEQYF.